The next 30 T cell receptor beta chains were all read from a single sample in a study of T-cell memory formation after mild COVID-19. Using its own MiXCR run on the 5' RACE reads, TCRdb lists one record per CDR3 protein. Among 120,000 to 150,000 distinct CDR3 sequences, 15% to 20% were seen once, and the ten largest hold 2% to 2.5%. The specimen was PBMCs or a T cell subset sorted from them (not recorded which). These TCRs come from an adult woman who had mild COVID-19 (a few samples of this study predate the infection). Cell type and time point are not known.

The DNA of the CDR3 is TGTGCCAGCAGTACCTACCAGACAGGGTCGGGCTACGAGCAGTACTTC. As protein: CASSTYQTGSGYEQYF. The chain couples TRBV6-6 to TRBJ2-7, with TRBD1 matching 7 bases. Germline V gene sequence: CDR1 MNHNY, CDR2 SVGAGI (reference sequence). The CDR3 totals 16 residues. Trimming removed 5 bases from V and 3 bases from J; junction bases left unmatched: 13.

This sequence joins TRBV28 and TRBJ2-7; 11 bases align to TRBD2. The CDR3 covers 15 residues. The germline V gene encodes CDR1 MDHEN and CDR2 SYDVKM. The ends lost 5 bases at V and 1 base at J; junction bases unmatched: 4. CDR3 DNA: TGTGCCAGCAGTACCCTAGCGGGAGGATCCTACGAGCAGTACTTC. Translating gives CASSTLAGGSYEQYF.

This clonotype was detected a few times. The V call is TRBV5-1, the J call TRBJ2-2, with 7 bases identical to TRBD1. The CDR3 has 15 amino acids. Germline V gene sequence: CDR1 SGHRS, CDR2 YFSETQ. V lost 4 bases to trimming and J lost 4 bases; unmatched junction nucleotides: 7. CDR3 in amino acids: CASSPRTGITGELFF. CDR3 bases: TGCGCCAGCAGCCCAAGGACAGGAATCACCGGGGAGCTGTTTTTT.

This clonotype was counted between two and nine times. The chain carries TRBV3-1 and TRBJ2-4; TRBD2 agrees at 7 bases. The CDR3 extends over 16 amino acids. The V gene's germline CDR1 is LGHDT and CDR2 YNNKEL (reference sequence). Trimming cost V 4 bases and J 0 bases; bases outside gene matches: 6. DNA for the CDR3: TGTGCCAGCAGCCTCCAAGGCGGGGGAGCCAAAAACATTCAGTACTTC. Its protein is CASSLQGGGAKNIQYF.

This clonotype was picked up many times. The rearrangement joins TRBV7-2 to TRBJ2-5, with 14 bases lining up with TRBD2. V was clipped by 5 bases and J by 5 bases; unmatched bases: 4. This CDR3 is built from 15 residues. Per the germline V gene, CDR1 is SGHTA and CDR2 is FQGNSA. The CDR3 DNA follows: TGTGCCAGCAGCCGACTAGCGGGAGGGGGGGAGACCCAGTACTTC. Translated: CASSRLAGGGETQYF.

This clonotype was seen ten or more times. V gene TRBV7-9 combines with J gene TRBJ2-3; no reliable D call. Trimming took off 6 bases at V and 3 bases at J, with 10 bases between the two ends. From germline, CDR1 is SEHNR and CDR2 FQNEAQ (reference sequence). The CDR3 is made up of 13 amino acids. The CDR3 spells CASRDGMTDTQYF. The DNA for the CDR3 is TGTGCCAGCAGGGATGGGATGACAGATACGCAGTATTTT.

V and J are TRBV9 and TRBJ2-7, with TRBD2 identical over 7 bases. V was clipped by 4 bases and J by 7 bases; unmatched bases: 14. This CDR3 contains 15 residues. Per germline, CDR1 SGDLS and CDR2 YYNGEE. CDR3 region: CASSPQLAVSREQYF. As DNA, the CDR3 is TGTGCCAGCAGCCCCCAGCTAGCGGTCTCCAGGGAGCAGTACTTC.

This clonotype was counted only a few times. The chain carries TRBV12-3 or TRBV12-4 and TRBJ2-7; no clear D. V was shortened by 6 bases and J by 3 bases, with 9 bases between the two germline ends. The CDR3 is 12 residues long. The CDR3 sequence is CASSSQYYEQYF. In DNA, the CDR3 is TGTGCCAGCAGCTCACAGTACTACGAGCAGTACTTC.

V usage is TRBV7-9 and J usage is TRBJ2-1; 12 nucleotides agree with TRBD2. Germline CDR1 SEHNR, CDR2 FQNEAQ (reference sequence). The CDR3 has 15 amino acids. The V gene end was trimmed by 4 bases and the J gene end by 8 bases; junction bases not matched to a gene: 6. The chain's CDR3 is CASSYPSGGADEQFF. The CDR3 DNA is TGTGCCAGCAGCTACCCTAGCGGGGGGGCCGATGAGCAGTTCTTC.

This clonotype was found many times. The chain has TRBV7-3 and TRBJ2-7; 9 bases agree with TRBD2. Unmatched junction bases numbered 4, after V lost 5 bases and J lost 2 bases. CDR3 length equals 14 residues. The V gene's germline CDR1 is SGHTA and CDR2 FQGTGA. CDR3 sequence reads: CASSPSGGPYEQYF. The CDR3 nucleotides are TGTGCCAGCAGCCCCAGCGGGGGGCCCTACGAGCAGTACTTC.

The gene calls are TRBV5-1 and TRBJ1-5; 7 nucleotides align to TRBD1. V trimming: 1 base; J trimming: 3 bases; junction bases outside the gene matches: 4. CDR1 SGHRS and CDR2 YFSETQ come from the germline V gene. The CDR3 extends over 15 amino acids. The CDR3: CASSLTGADNQPQHF. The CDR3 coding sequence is TGCGCCAGCAGCTTGACAGGGGCCGACAATCAGCCCCAGCATTTT.

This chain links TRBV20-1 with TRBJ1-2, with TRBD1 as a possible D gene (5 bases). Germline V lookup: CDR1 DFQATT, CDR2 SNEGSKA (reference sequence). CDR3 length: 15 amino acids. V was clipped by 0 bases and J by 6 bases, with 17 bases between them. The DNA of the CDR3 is TGCAGTGCTAGAGATTTAACAGGTCCTGGTAATGGCTACACCTTC. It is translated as CSARDLTGPGNGYTF.

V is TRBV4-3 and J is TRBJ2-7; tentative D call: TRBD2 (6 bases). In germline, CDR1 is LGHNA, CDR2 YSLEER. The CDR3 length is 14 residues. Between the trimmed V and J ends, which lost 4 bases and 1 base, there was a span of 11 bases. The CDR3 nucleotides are TGCGCCAGCAGCCCAGGGAGGCAGTCCTACGAGCAGTACTTC. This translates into CASSPGRQSYEQYF.

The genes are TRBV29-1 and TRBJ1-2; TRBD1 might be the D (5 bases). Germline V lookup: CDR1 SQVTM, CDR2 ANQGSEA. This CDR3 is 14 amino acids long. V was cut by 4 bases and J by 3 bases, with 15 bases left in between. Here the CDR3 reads CSVAGQGIDYGYTF. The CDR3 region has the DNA TGCAGCGTTGCCGGCCAGGGAATAGACTATGGCTACACCTTC. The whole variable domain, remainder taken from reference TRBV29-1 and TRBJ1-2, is SAVISQKPSRDICQRGTSLTIQCQVDSQVTMMFWYRQQPGQSLTLIATANQGSEATYESGFVIDKFPISRPNLTFSTLTVSNMSPEDSSIYLCSVAGQGIDYGYTFGSGTRLTVV.

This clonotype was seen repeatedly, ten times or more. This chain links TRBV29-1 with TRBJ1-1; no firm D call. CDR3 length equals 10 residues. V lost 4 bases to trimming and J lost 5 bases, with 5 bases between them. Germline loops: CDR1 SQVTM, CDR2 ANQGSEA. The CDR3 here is CSVVGTEAFF. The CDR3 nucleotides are TGCAGCGTTGTGGGTACTGAAGCTTTCTTT.

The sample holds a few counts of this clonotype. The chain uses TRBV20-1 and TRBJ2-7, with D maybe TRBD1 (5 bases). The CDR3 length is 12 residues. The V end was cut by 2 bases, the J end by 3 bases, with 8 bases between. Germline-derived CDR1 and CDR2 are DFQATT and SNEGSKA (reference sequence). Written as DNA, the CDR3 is TGCAGTGCTAGACCCGACAGCTACGAGCAGTACTTC. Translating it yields CSARPDSYEQYF.

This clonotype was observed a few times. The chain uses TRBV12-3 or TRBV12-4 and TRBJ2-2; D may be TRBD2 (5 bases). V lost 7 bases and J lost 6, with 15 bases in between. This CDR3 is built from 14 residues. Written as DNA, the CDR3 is TGTGCCAGCACGCAACAGAGGGTTGCCGGGGAGCTGTTTTTT. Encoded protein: CASTQQRVAGELFF.

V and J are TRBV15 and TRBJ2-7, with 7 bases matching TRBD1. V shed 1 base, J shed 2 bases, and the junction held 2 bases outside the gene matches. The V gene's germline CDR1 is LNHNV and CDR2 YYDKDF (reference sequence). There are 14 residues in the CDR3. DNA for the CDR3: TGTGCCACCAGCAGAGCAGGGGGAACCTACGAGCAGTACTTC. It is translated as CATSRAGGTYEQYF.

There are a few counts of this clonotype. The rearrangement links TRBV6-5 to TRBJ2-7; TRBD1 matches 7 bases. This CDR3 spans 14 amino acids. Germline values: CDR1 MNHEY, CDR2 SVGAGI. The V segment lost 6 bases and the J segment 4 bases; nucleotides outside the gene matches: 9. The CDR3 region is CASSYMTGLYEQYF. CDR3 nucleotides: TGTGCCAGCAGCTATATGACAGGGTTGTACGAGCAGTACTTC.

The CDR3 loop is CASGLAGAGTDTQYF. CDR3 nucleotides: TGTGCCAGCGGATTAGCGGGGGCGGGCACAGATACGCAGTATTTT. The chain has TRBV12-3 or TRBV12-4 and TRBJ2-3; 9 bases agree with TRBD2. CDR3 length: 15 amino acids. J gave up 1 base and V 8 bases, and 7 bases lay outside the gene matches.

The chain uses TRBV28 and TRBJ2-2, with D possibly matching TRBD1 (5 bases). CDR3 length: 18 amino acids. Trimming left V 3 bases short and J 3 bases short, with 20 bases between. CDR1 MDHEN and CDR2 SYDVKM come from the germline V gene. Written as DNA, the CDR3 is TGTGCCAGCAGTTTCCCGATTCCGGGTCCCAGGGACACCGGGGAGCTGTTTTTT. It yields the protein CASSFPIPGPRDTGELFF.

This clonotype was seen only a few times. Here the CDR3 DNA reads TGTGCCAGCAGCAAATTTCTCCCCGGGCCTGAGGGAAAACTGTTTTTT. Translating gives CASSKFLPGPEGKLFF. V and J are TRBV7-6 and TRBJ1-4; the D is unclear. V lost 5 bases to trimming and J lost 10 bases, with 23 bases between them. Germline V gene data show CDR1 as SGHVS and CDR2 as FNYEAQ. The CDR3 contains 16 residues.

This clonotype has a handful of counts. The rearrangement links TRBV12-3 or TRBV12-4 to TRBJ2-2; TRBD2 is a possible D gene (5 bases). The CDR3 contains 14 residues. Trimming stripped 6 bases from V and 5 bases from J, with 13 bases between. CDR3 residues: CASRPRTGTGELFF. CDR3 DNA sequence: TGTGCCAGCAGACCTCGGACTGGAACCGGGGAGCTGTTTTTT.

The CDR3 loop reads CATSDPSQGNQPQHF. The DNA of the CDR3 is TGTGCCACCAGTGACCCCAGTCAGGGAAATCAGCCCCAGCATTTT. The chain links TRBV24-1 to TRBJ1-5; D is perhaps TRBD1 (5 bases). V lost 4 bases to trimming and J lost 4 bases, with 13 bases between them. CDR1 and CDR2 from the germline V gene are KGHDR and SFDVKD. The CDR3 extends over 15 amino acids.

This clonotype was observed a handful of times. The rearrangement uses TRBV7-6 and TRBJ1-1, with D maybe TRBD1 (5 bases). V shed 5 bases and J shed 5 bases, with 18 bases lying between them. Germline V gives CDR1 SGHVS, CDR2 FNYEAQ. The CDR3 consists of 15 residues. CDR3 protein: CASSSQSDGGTEAFF. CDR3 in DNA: TGTGCCAGCAGCAGCCAAAGCGACGGGGGTACTGAAGCTTTCTTT.

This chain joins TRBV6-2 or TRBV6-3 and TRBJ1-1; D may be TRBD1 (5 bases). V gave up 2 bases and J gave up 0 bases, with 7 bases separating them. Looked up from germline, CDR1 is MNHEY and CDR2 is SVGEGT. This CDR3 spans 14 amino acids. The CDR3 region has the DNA TGTGCCAGCAGTTACGACAGCGTGAACACTGAAGCTTTCTTT. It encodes CASSYDSVNTEAFF.

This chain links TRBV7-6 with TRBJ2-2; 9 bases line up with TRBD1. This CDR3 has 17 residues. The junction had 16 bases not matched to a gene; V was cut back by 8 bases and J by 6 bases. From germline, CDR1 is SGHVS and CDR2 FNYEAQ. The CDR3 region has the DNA TGTGCCAGCTCCCAAGTCGCCGGGACAGGGAAGGCCGGGGAGCTGTTTTTT. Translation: CASSQVAGTGKAGELFF.

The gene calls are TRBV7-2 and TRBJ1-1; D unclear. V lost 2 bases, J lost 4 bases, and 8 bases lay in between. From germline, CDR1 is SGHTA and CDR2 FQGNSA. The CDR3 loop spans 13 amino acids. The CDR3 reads CASSLPPGTEAFF. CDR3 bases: TGTGCCAGCAGCTTACCCCCTGGCACTGAAGCTTTCTTT.

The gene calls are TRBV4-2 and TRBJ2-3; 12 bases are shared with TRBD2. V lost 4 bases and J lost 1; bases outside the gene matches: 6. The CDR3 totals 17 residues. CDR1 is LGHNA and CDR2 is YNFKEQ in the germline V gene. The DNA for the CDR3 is TGTGCCAGCAGCCCAGCTCGGACTAGCGGGGGCACAGATACGCAGTATTTT. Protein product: CASSPARTSGGTDTQYF.

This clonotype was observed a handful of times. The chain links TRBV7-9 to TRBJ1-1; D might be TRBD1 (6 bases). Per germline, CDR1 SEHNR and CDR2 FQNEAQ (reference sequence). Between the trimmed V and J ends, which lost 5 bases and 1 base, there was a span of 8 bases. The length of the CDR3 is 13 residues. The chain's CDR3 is CASSVTGNTEAFF. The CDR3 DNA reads TGTGCCAGCAGCGTGACAGGGAACACTGAAGCTTTCTTT.